The 8 T cell receptor beta chains below come from one sample, sequenced in a study of STAT3 mutations in large granular lymphocyte leukemia. Study results and limitations: In T-cell large granular lymphocyte leukemia, about half of patients showed multiple immunodominant subclonotypes.

Data came from immunoSEQ multiplex PCR; TCRdb stores just in-frame clones and leaves some out. The sample contains roughly 5,400 clones, 85% to 95% of which appear only once. Their antigen targets remain unknown. Input material: peripheral blood mononuclear cells. These receptors originate from a man aged 60 to 75 with T-cell large granular lymphocyte leukemia. Some clones in this sample may be carry-over from other donors' samples.

This chain connects TRBV19 to TRBJ2-5; D possibly corresponds to TRBD2 (5 bases). Germline-derived CDR1 and CDR2 are LNHDA and SQIVND (reference sequence). V dropped 5 bases and J dropped 5 bases, with 15 bases sitting between them. The length of the CDR3 is 14 residues. CDR3 protein: CASSPTGIRETQYF. DNA of the CDR3: TGTGCCAGTAGTCCGACGGGGATTCGGGAGACCCAGTACTTC.

The rearrangement links TRBV20-1 to TRBJ2-1, with unresolved D. Trimming removed 5 bases from V and 9 bases from J, with 8 bases in between. Per germline, CDR1 DFQATT and CDR2 SNEGSKA (reference sequence). This CDR3 comprises 10 residues. In DNA form, the CDR3 reads TGCAGTGCTGATAGTGGTGAGCAGTTCTTC. It is translated as CSADSGEQFF.

J is TRBJ1-5 and V is TRBV5-1; D might be TRBD1 (6 bases). Trimming cost V 0 bases and J 2 bases, with 9 bases left between them. The germline V gene encodes CDR1 SGHRS and CDR2 YFSETQ. CDR3 length: 15 amino acids. DNA for the CDR3: TGCGCCAGCAGCTTGGAGGCAGGGGGCAATCAGCCCCAGCATTTT. Amino acid sequence: CASSLEAGGNQPQHF.

The chain employs TRBV15 and TRBJ2-6; TRBD1 might be the D (6 bases). Germline CDR1 reads LNHNV; CDR2 reads YYDKDF (reference sequence). V was clipped by 5 bases and J by 0 bases, with 20 bases between them. This CDR3 has 19 residues. CDR3: CATSFDSWDIPSGANVLTF. CDR3 in DNA: TGTGCCACCAGCTTCGATTCCTGGGACATCCCCTCTGGGGCCAACGTCCTGACTTTC.

The chain links TRBV5-1 to TRBJ2-3; D gene ambiguous. The CDR3 covers 14 residues. Germline V CDR1 and CDR2: SGHRS, YFSETQ. V was pared by 4 bases and J by 1 base, with 10 bases between. The DNA for the CDR3 is TGCGCCAGCAGCCGGTGGGGTGGCACAGATACGCAGTATTTT. As protein: CASSRWGGTDTQYF.

The chain recombines TRBV5-6 with TRBJ1-5; TRBD1 might be the D (5 bases). This CDR3 region has 13 residues. Germline V gene lookup returns CDR1 SGHDT and CDR2 YYEEEE. V dropped 2 bases and J dropped 9 bases, with 12 bases sitting between them. CDR3 in DNA: TGTGCCAGCAGCTTTGGGGGTTCAGGGCCCCAGCATTTT. It is translated as CASSFGGSGPQHF.

J is TRBJ1-1 and V is TRBV6-1; D possibly corresponds to TRBD1 (5 bases). Germline V CDR1 and CDR2: MNHNS, SASEGT. V was shortened by 6 bases and J by 11 bases, with 13 bases between the two germline ends. The CDR3 covers 11 residues. In DNA form, the CDR3 reads TGTGCCAGCAGACCGGGGCATAGGGCTTTCTTT. Protein product: CASRPGHRAFF.

This chain joins TRBV15 and TRBJ2-7; D is undetermined. Germline V gives CDR1 LNHNV, CDR2 YYDKDF (reference sequence). This CDR3 is built from 13 residues. Between the trimmed V and J ends, which lost 3 bases and 5 bases, there was a span of 11 bases. Written as DNA, the CDR3 is TGTGCCACCAGCAGGGACCCCTCGGACGAGCAGTACTTC. Translation: CATSRDPSDEQYF.